The entry below gives a single T cell receptor beta chain sequence along with its context. The antigen is not known. This entry comes from a study of vaccination and CD4 T cells after COVID-19. General study results and limits: A median of 86.3% of reactive clones, in convalescent patients, became evident only post-vaccination.

The Oncomine TCR Beta short-read assay sequenced DNA from cultured CD4+ T cells. Via MiXCR, TCRdb re-called the PCR reads, giving one row per CDR3 protein. In the table there are roughly 12,000 distinct CDR3 sequences, about 74% of which are singletons. The CDR3 is 15 amino acids. V lost 7 bases and J lost 6; bases outside the gene matches: 9. The germline V gene encodes CDR1 MNHNS and CDR2 SASEGT. Treatment of the sample: roughly 10-day PBMC culture with coronavirus spike peptide pools or control peptides (ViraFEST assay). T cells were expanded with peptide pools, and expanded clonotypes were identified by TCR sequencing.

The chain uses TRBV6-1 and TRBJ2-1; 10 bases agree with TRBD2. The sample in question was CD4+ T cells from blood, cultured in vitro, obtained after SARS-CoV-2 vaccination. This clonotype was sampled from a human donor who received a COVID-19 vaccine. CDR3 in DNA: TGTGCCAGCATTAAAAGCGGGGGGGCATTCAATGAGCAGTTCTTC. Its translation: CASIKSGGAFNEQFF.